Following are 30 T cell receptor beta chains from one sample sequenced in a study of cytomegalovirus exposure and HLA in healthy donors. The PCR made use of 60 Vbeta and 13 Jbeta primers. Assay used: immunoSEQ multiplex PCR; TCRdb lists only in-frame clones, some missing. The table has almost 200,000 clones, approximately 85% seen once. The sequenced sample was PBMCs. All receptors come from a woman aged 45-59 years in good health and CMV-seronegative.

DNA for the CDR3: TGCAGCGCCGTAGACAGGGCTGAAGCTTTCTTT. Amino acids: CSAVDRAEAFF. J is TRBJ1-1 and V is TRBV29-1; 7 nucleotides line up with TRBD1. This CDR3 region has 11 residues. Looked up from germline, CDR1 is SQVTM and CDR2 is ANQGSEA. J was trimmed by 6 bases and V by 7 bases; bases with no gene match: 5.

The rearrangement joins TRBV7-9 to TRBJ2-2; TRBD2 is a possible D gene (5 bases). This CDR3 spans 16 amino acids. Germline V CDR1 and CDR2: SEHNR, FQNEAQ (reference sequence). The germline V and J ends were trimmed by 5 bases and 4 bases, with 17 bases remaining between them. The CDR3 is CASSPRLAPTTGELFF. CDR3 DNA sequence: TGTGCCAGCAGCCCTCGCCTAGCACCAACCACCGGGGAGCTGTTTTTT. The whole variable domain, remainder taken from reference TRBV7-9 and TRBJ2-2, is DTGVSQNPRHKITKRGQNVTFRCDPISEHNRLYWYRQTLGQGPEFLTYFQNEAQLEKSRLLSDRFSAERPKGSFSTLEIQRTEQGDSAMYLCASSPRLAPTTGELFFGEGSRLTVL.

The V and J genes are TRBV27 and TRBJ2-1; the match to TRBD2 covers 10 bases. CDR1 is MNHEY and CDR2 is SMNVEV in the germline V gene (reference sequence). Germline trimming cut 8 bases from V and 4 bases from J; bases unmatched to any gene: 5. This CDR3 spans 14 amino acids. The CDR3 bases are TGTGCCAGCTCTCTAGCGGGAGAATACAATGAGCAGTTCTTC. Protein product: CASSLAGEYNEQFF.

V is TRBV7-8 and J is TRBJ2-7, with 9 nucleotides matching TRBD2. In germline, CDR1 is SGHVS, CDR2 FQNEAQ. The V segment lost 1 base and the J segment 6 bases; nucleotides outside the gene matches: 7. CDR3 length equals 15 residues. CDR3 nucleotide sequence: TGTGCCAGCAGCTTAGTGGTAGCGGGAGTAGGCGAGCAGTACTTC. Its protein is CASSLVVAGVGEQYF.

The rearrangement uses TRBV6-6 and TRBJ1-2, with 7 bases aligning to TRBD1. CDR3 length equals 15 residues. V lost 5 bases, J lost 0 bases, and 6 bases stayed unmatched. Germline values: CDR1 MNHNY, CDR2 SVGAGI (reference sequence). DNA of the CDR3: TGTGCCAGCAGTCTCCGACAGGGAGCTAACTATGGCTACACCTTC. Translating it yields CASSLRQGANYGYTF.

Turning to this clone: A junction end diverges from the germline sequence, so it may reflect a read error. The CDR3: CSSRSEPDTQYF. DNA for the CDR3: TGTTCCAGCCGCTCCGAGCCAGATACGCAGTATTTT. This sequence joins TRBV7-9 and TRBJ2-3; D unclear. Germline V gene data show CDR1 as SEHNR and CDR2 as FQNEAQ (reference sequence). The CDR3 has 12 amino acids. Looking up the rest from reference TRBV7-9 and TRBJ2-3 gives the full variable domain: DTGVSQNPRHKITKRGQNVTFRCDPISEHNRLYWYRQTLGQGPEFLTYFQNEAQLEKSRLLSDRFSAERPKGSFSTLEIQRTEQGDSAMYLCSSRSEPDTQYFGPGTRLTVL.

The chain combines TRBV5-1 with TRBJ2-1; 12 bases agree with TRBD2. CDR1 is SGHRS, CDR2 YFSETQ, per germline. The ends lost 1 base at V and 8 bases at J; junction bases unmatched: 10. CDR3 length equals 17 residues. The CDR3 reads CASSLLTRLAGVDEQFF. The CDR3 nucleotides read TGCGCCAGCAGCTTGCTAACAAGACTAGCGGGAGTCGATGAGCAGTTCTTC.

As for this clone: The sample holds other DNA sequences that translate to the same CDR3. The chain recombines TRBV7-9 with TRBJ1-4; D unclear. This CDR3 contains 14 residues. With 5 bases removed from V and 0 bases from J, the gap between germline ends came to 7 bases. Germline values: CDR1 SEHNR, CDR2 FQNEAQ (reference sequence). In DNA form, the CDR3 reads TGTGCCAGCAGCCCGGGGACAACTAATGAAAAACTGTTTTTT. As protein: CASSPGTTNEKLFF. Supplemented by reference TRBV7-9 and TRBJ1-4, the full variable domain reads DTGVSQNPRHKITKRGQNVTFRCDPISEHNRLYWYRQTLGQGPEFLTYFQNEAQLEKSRLLSDRFSAERPKGSFSTLEIQRTEQGDSAMYLCASSPGTTNEKLFFGSGTQLSVL.

The chain has TRBV6-5 and TRBJ1-2, with 9 bases aligning to TRBD1. Germline V gives CDR1 MNHEY, CDR2 SVGAGI. The ends lost 6 bases at V and 8 bases at J; junction bases unmatched: 7. The CDR3 contains 13 residues. In DNA form, the CDR3 reads TGTGCCAGCAGACAACAGGGGGCGCACGGCTACACCTTC. It yields the protein CASRQQGAHGYTF.

CDR3 loop: CAISESVNIQYF. CDR3 bases: TGTGCCATCAGTGAGTCCGTCAACATTCAGTACTTC. V usage is TRBV10-3 and J usage is TRBJ2-4; D remains ambiguous. V dropped 0 bases and J dropped 7 bases, with 4 bases sitting between them. The CDR3 is 12 residues long. Germline V gene lookup returns CDR1 ENHRY and CDR2 SYGVKD.

Points on this clone: The junction departs from the called germline gene at one end, perhaps through a read error. The chain combines TRBV6-6 with TRBJ1-5; 7 nucleotides match TRBD1. This CDR3 comprises 15 residues. The germline gives CDR1 MNHNY, CDR2 SVGAGI (reference sequence). The CDR3 nucleotides are TGTGCCAGCAGTTACTCGACAGGGAATAAACCAGAAGTGTATTTT. Translation: CASSYSTGNKPEVYF.

With regard to this clone: At one of its ends the junction is not consistent with the germline gene, which may arise from a read error. The chain has TRBV11-2 and TRBJ2-7; 7 positions agree with TRBD1. Looked up from germline, CDR1 is SGHAT and CDR2 is FQNNGV. The CDR3 loop spans 14 amino acids. CDR3 protein: CASSLLGWAEPGGF. The CDR3 nucleotides are TGTGCCAGCAGCTTACTAGGTTGGGCAGAGCCAGGGGGCTTC.

This clone was seen a single time. J is TRBJ2-7 and V is TRBV7-9, with a weak D call TRBD2 (6 bases). This CDR3 has 16 residues. Germline CDR1 reads SEHNR; CDR2 reads FQNEAQ (reference sequence). V was trimmed by 1 base and J by 0 bases, leaving 13 bases between them. The DNA of the CDR3 is TGTGCCAGCAGCTTAGAATCTAGCGAGAGCTCCTACGAGCAGTACTTC. It specifies CASSLESSESSYEQYF.

A few counts support this clone. The chain has TRBV5-1 and TRBJ2-7; possibly TRBD1 for D (5 bases). Germline V gives CDR1 SGHRS, CDR2 YFSETQ. CDR3 length: 13 residues. Trimming cost V 0 bases and J 4 bases, with 8 bases left between them. The CDR3 here is CASSLAAGYEQYF. In DNA, the CDR3 is TGCGCCAGCAGCTTGGCCGCAGGGTACGAGCAGTACTTC.

This sequence joins TRBV6-1 and TRBJ2-2; weak D call: TRBD2 (5 bases). V gave up 2 bases and J gave up 5 bases, with 12 bases separating them. CDR1 and CDR2 from the germline V gene are MNHNS and SASEGT. The CDR3 is 15 residues long. The CDR3 DNA reads TGTGCCAGCAGTGAAATCGGCAGACTAACCGGGGAGCTGTTTTTT. Amino acid sequence: CASSEIGRLTGELFF.

About this clone itself: Relative to the germline gene, one junction end is altered; a read error may explain this. The chain combines TRBV7-9 with TRBJ2-7; 11 nucleotides match TRBD1. Per the germline V gene, CDR1 is SEHNR and CDR2 is FQNEAQ (reference sequence). The CDR3 covers 13 residues. Written as DNA, the CDR3 is TGTGCCAGCAGCTTAGGCACCGGGACAGGGGGTAACTTC. Amino acid sequence: CASSLGTGTGGNF.

This clone came up a few times. The chain recombines TRBV1 with TRBJ2-5; the DNA was not used to check the table's D call, TRBD2. TRBV1 is a documented pseudogene. CDR3 length: 16 amino acids. The CDR3 DNA sequence: TGCACCAGCAGCCAAACCAGCGGGAGAGGCCAAGAGACCCAGTACTTC. It specifies CTSSQTSGRGQETQYF.

This chain connects TRBV4-3 to TRBJ2-1, with TRBD2 matching 7 bases. This CDR3 has 14 amino acids. V was pared by 6 bases and J by 5 bases, with 7 bases of the junction left unmatched. Germline-derived CDR1 and CDR2 are LGHNA and YSLEER. The CDR3: CASSTSVIDNEQFF. The CDR3 DNA is TGCGCCAGCAGTACTAGCGTGATCGACAATGAGCAGTTCTTC.

The V gene is TRBV18, the J gene TRBJ1-6, with D hard to call. The CDR3 has 15 amino acids. V was pared by 3 bases and J by 6 bases, with 12 bases between. Germline V gives CDR1 KGHSH, CDR2 LQKENI. The CDR3 loop is CASSPSTGGNSPLHF. The CDR3 DNA reads as TGTGCCAGCTCACCGTCGACGGGAGGTAATTCACCCCTCCACTTT.

The rearrangement joins TRBV2 to TRBJ2-6, with 9 nucleotides matching TRBD1. Germline V gene data show CDR1 as SNHLY and CDR2 as FYNNEI. The V segment lost 6 bases and the J segment 1 base; nucleotides outside the gene matches: 10. The CDR3 covers 18 residues. The CDR3 DNA sequence: TGTGCCAGCAGGCCGGGACAGGGACGGGGGTCTGGGGCCAACGTCCTGACTTTC. Encoded protein: CASRPGQGRGSGANVLTF.

J is TRBJ2-1 and V is TRBV28; 14 positions match TRBD2. The CDR3 contains 16 residues. The junction had 7 bases not matched to a gene; V was cut back by 3 bases and J by 9 bases. Germline CDR1 is MDHEN and CDR2 is SYDVKM. The CDR3 reads CASSFRTSGRIPEQFF. The CDR3 region has the DNA TGTGCCAGCAGTTTCCGGACTAGCGGGAGGATCCCTGAGCAGTTCTTC.

The CDR3 nucleotides are TGCGCCAGCGCCGAGGTCCGACAGGGATACAATGAGCAGTTCTTC. Its protein is CASAEVRQGYNEQFF. V and J are TRBV10-1 and TRBJ2-1; 7 nucleotides match TRBD1. The CDR3 is 15 amino acids. The germline V gene encodes CDR1 WNHNN and CDR2 SYGVQD (reference sequence). Trimming removed 8 bases from V and 4 bases from J; junction bases left unmatched: 11.

The DNA for the CDR3 is TGTGCCAGCAGTTTAGTGGGCGGCAATCAGCCCCAGCATTTT. Protein: CASSLVGGNQPQHF. The rearrangement links TRBV28 to TRBJ1-5; no clear D. V was cut by 2 bases and J by 2 bases, with 7 bases left in between. The CDR3 has 14 residues. Germline CDR1 and CDR2: MDHEN and SYDVKM.

V and J are TRBV19 and TRBJ2-1; weak D call: TRBD2 (5 bases). This CDR3 comprises 13 residues. Germline-derived CDR1 and CDR2 are LNHDA and SQIVND (reference sequence). Deletions cut 3 bases from V and 8 bases from J, with 11 bases between. CDR3 in amino acids: CASSMITGDEQFF. The CDR3 nucleotides are TGTGCCAGTAGTATGATAACCGGGGATGAGCAGTTCTTC.

The CDR3 loop reads CASSLGSQGSYEQYF. CDR3 nucleotide sequence: TGTGCCAGCAGCTTAGGGAGTCAGGGGAGCTACGAGCAGTACTTC. The genes are TRBV7-6 and TRBJ2-7, with a tentative D call TRBD1 (6 bases). The V gene's germline CDR1 is SGHVS and CDR2 FNYEAQ. The CDR3 runs 15 residues. V was trimmed by 1 base and J by 3 bases, leaving 13 bases between them.

This chain joins TRBV5-1 and TRBJ2-5, with 9 bases aligning to TRBD1. V was pared by 4 bases and J by 4 bases, with 8 bases of the junction left unmatched. The germline CDR1 and CDR2 sequences are SGHRS and YFSETQ. The CDR3 spans 15 residues. As DNA, the CDR3 is TGCGCCAGCAGCATCTCCGGGACAGGGACAGAGACCCAGTACTTC. It specifies CASSISGTGTETQYF.

V usage is TRBV18 and J usage is TRBJ2-5; D gene uncertain. The germline CDR1 and CDR2 sequences are KGHSH and LQKENI. Trimming removed 6 bases from V and 3 bases from J, with 11 bases in between. There are 13 residues in the CDR3. The CDR3 DNA reads TGTGCCAGCTCCCTAAACAGAAAAGAGACCCAGTACTTC. It codes for CASSLNRKETQYF. The full variable domain, completed using reference TRBV18 and TRBJ2-5, is NAGVMQNPRHLVRRRGQEARLRCSPMKGHSHVYWYRQLPEEGLKFMVYLQKENIIDESGMPKERFSAEFPKEGPSILRIQQVVRGDSAAYFCASSLNRKETQYFGPGTRLLVL.

The chain couples TRBV30 to TRBJ1-1; D unclear. The CDR3 length is 14 residues. Germline lookup yields CDR1 GTSNPN and CDR2 SVGIG (reference sequence). V lost 0 bases and J 0 bases, leaving 8 bases between the germline ends. The CDR3 bases are TGTGCCTGGAGTGTACAGTTAATGAACACTGAAGCTTTCTTT. Its protein product is CAWSVQLMNTEAFF.

This clone occurred once. The rearrangement joins TRBV28 to TRBJ2-5; D might be TRBD2 (6 bases). This CDR3 has 13 residues. Looked up from germline, CDR1 is MDHEN and CDR2 is SYDVKM. Trimming shortened V by 7 bases and J by 2 bases, and 11 bases separated the two germline ends. CDR3: CASNGGVQETQYF. The DNA of the CDR3 is TGTGCCAGCAACGGAGGGGTACAAGAGACCCAGTACTTC. Complete variable domain (other parts from reference TRBV28 and TRBJ2-5): DVKVTQSSRYLVKRTGEKVFLECVQDMDHENMFWYRQDPGLGLRLIYFSYDVKMKEKGDIPEGYSVSREKKERFSLILESASTNQTSMYLCASNGGVQETQYFGPGTRLLVL.

V and J are TRBV2 and TRBJ2-3, with 12 bases fitting TRBD2. Trimming took 5 bases from V and 6 from J; bases not matched to a gene: 9. The CDR3 spans 16 residues. Germline V gene sequence: CDR1 SNHLY, CDR2 FYNNEI. CDR3 coding DNA: TGTGCCAGCAGTAAGACTAGCGGGAGAGGGGGTGATACGCAGTATTTT. Protein product: CASSKTSGRGGDTQYF.